Below are 30 T cell receptor beta chains sequenced from a single sample in a study of T cell responses to AZD1222 COVID-19 vaccine. This table comes from immunoSEQ multiplex PCR, and its TCRdb copy is limited to in-frame clones, with some not included. In the table there are some 110,000 clones, about 90% of which are singletons. The starting material was peripheral blood, obtained 28 days after the second AZD1222 dose. Receptors were obtained from an adult who received the AZD1222 COVID-19 vaccine.

This clone was seen just once. The chain recombines TRBV9 with TRBJ2-5; D is possibly TRBD2 (7 bases). CDR1 and CDR2 (germline): SGDLS, YYNGEE. The CDR3 extends over 17 amino acids. V lost 0 bases and J 4 bases, leaving 19 bases between the germline ends. The CDR3 sequence is CASSVDSGGHGGETQYF. In nucleotides, the CDR3 is TGTGCCAGCAGCGTAGATTCCGGGGGGCACGGAGGAGAGACCCAGTACTTC. Together with reference TRBV9 and TRBJ2-5, the CDR3 gives the full variable domain: DSGVTQTPKHLITATGQRVTLRCSPRSGDLSVYWYQQSLDQGLQFLIQYYNGEERAKGNILERFSAQQFPDLHSELNLSSLELGDSALYFCASSVDSGGHGGETQYFGPGTRLLVL.

The rearrangement uses TRBV11-2 and TRBJ2-7; the match to TRBD1 covers 7 bases. The CDR3 has 12 amino acids. From germline, CDR1 is SGHAT and CDR2 FQNNGV. The V gene end was trimmed by 3 bases and the J gene end by 7 bases; junction bases not matched to a gene: 3. CDR3 sequence reads: CASSLGQWEQYF. The CDR3 region has the DNA TGTGCCAGCAGCTTGGGACAGTGGGAGCAGTACTTC.

This clone appeared once. This chain uses TRBV7-2 with TRBJ2-2; D gene uncertain. The germline V and J ends were trimmed by 6 bases and 0 bases, with 17 bases remaining between them. The length of the CDR3 is 17 residues. Germline-derived CDR1 and CDR2 are SGHTA and FQGNSA. The DNA of the CDR3 is TGTGCCAGCAGTTACCCTCGTTACGGAGCGAACACCGGGGAGCTGTTTTTT. This sequence encodes CASSYPRYGANTGELFF.

This clone was counted a few times. V usage is TRBV28 and J usage is TRBJ1-1, with 7 nucleotides matching TRBD1. V shed 6 bases, J shed 1 base, and the junction held 14 bases outside the gene matches. Germline V gene data show CDR1 as MDHEN and CDR2 as SYDVKM. CDR3 length: 17 amino acids. CDR3 residues: CASSQGDGTFENTEAFF. DNA for the CDR3: TGTGCCAGCAGCCAGGGGGACGGGACCTTTGAGAACACTGAAGCTTTCTTT.

This clone was counted a single time. The chain links TRBV6-4 to TRBJ2-7; a weak D match, TRBD2 (5 bases). V lost 0 bases and J 3 bases, leaving 6 bases between the germline ends. The length of the CDR3 is 13 residues. Per germline, CDR1 MRHNA and CDR2 SNTAGT. The CDR3 DNA sequence: TGTGCCAGCAGTGACTCGAGCGGCTACGAGCAGTACTTC. Translation: CASSDSSGYEQYF.

The rearrangement uses TRBV7-9 and TRBJ1-5; no clear D. Germline V CDR1 and CDR2: SEHNR, FQNEAQ (reference sequence). The CDR3 sequence is 15 residues long. Trimming pared 7 bases from V and 3 bases from J, leaving 16 bases between. The CDR3 here is CASTSSQANNQPQHF. The CDR3 DNA reads as TGTGCCAGCACCTCCTCGCAGGCTAACAATCAGCCCCAGCATTTT.

J is TRBJ2-3 and V is TRBV30, with unresolved D. The V gene's germline CDR1 is GTSNPN and CDR2 SVGIG (reference sequence). The CDR3 contains 13 residues. The germline V and J ends were trimmed by 2 bases and 0 bases, with 6 bases remaining between them. For the CDR3, the DNA is TGTGCCTGGAGTTGGGGAAGCACAGATACGCAGTATTTT. This codes for CAWSWGSTDTQYF.

The CDR3 nucleotides are TGTGCCAGCAGGCCGGGCCTTCAATACGAGCAGTACTTC. It codes for CASRPGLQYEQYF. This chain links TRBV12-3 or TRBV12-4 with TRBJ2-7; D is undetermined. The CDR3 is made up of 13 amino acids. V shed 6 bases and J shed 4 bases, with 13 bases lying between them.

The gene calls are TRBV19 and TRBJ2-1; no definite D call. The V gene lost 3 bases and the J gene lost 0 bases, with 12 bases spanning the gap. Germline loops: CDR1 LNHDA, CDR2 SQIVND (reference sequence). This CDR3 has 16 residues. In DNA, the CDR3 is TGTGCCAGTAGTATTTTTGGGTATGTCTCCTACAATGAGCAGTTCTTC. Amino acids: CASSIFGYVSYNEQFF.

The chain employs TRBV27 and TRBJ1-6; D uncertain. CDR3 length: 14 amino acids. Germline assignment: CDR1 MNHEY and CDR2 SMNVEV (reference sequence). The V and J ends lost 6 bases and 0 bases respectively, with 6 bases between them. The CDR3 DNA is TGTGCCAGCAGCTTAAGCTCCTATAATTCACCCCTCCACTTT. Translation: CASSLSSYNSPLHF.

This chain links TRBV5-1 with TRBJ2-5; D is undetermined. This CDR3 contains 13 residues. V was cut by 0 bases and J by 4 bases, with 7 bases left in between. Looked up from germline, CDR1 is SGHRS and CDR2 is YFSETQ. DNA for the CDR3: TGCGCCAGCAGCTTGGGTCCAGGAGAGACCCAGTACTTC. Its protein is CASSLGPGETQYF.

V gene TRBV5-8 combines with J gene TRBJ1-4; a weak D match, TRBD1 (5 bases). Trimming pared 5 bases from V and 1 base from J, leaving 15 bases between. The CDR3 length is 16 residues. CDR1 is SGHTS and CDR2 is YDEGEE in the germline V gene. CDR3 in amino acids: CASRRDQMRTNEKLFF. The CDR3 DNA sequence: TGTGCCAGCAGGCGGGACCAAATGAGAACTAATGAAAAACTGTTTTTT.

The CDR3 DNA reads TGTGCCAGCAGCCTACCCGGGACTCCCTACGAGCAGTACTTC. Its translation is CASSLPGTPYEQYF. This rearrangement joins TRBV7-9 to TRBJ2-7; tentative D call: TRBD2 (6 bases). Germline V gene sequence: CDR1 SEHNR, CDR2 FQNEAQ (reference sequence). CDR3 length: 14 residues. Between the trimmed V and J ends, which lost 5 bases and 2 bases, there was a span of 13 bases.

The CDR3 reads CASSVAKGSEKLFF. CDR3 bases: TGTGCCAGCAGCGTAGCGAAGGGGAGTGAAAAACTGTTTTTT. This chain joins TRBV9 and TRBJ1-4, with TRBD1 as a possible D gene (5 bases). V lost 0 bases and J 7 bases, leaving 10 bases between the germline ends. The germline V gene encodes CDR1 SGDLS and CDR2 YYNGEE. The CDR3 runs to 14 residues. Looking up the rest from reference TRBV9 and TRBJ1-4 gives the full variable domain: DSGVTQTPKHLITATGQRVTLRCSPRSGDLSVYWYQQSLDQGLQFLIQYYNGEERAKGNILERFSAQQFPDLHSELNLSSLELGDSALYFCASSVAKGSEKLFFGSGTQLSVL.

The chain combines TRBV1 with TRBJ2-1; the listed D gene, TRBD2, was not tested against the DNA. TRBV1 is deemed a pseudogene. The CDR3 contains 17 residues. The CDR3, as DNA: TGCACCAGCAGCCAAGATTCACAAAGCGGGAGAAGGGATGAGCAGTTCTTC. This sequence encodes CTSSQDSQSGRRDEQFF.

The chain combines TRBV30 with TRBJ2-1; D is unclear. Trimming took 2 bases from V and 4 from J, leaving 6 bases between them. Germline loops: CDR1 GTSNPN, CDR2 SVGIG (reference sequence). CDR3 length: 12 residues. CDR3 region: CAWSKQYNEQFF. The CDR3 nucleotides are TGTGCCTGGAGTAAGCAATACAATGAGCAGTTCTTC. The complete variable domain, with remaining parts taken from reference TRBV30 and TRBJ2-1, reads SQTIHQWPATLVQPVGSPLSLECTVEGTSNPNLYWYRQAAGRGLQLLFYSVGIGQISSEVPQNLSASRPQDRQFILSSKKLLLSDSGFYLCAWSKQYNEQFFGPGTRLTVL.

V usage is TRBV5-1 and J usage is TRBJ2-3; tentatively, D is TRBD1 (5 bases). The germline V gene encodes CDR1 SGHRS and CDR2 YFSETQ. The CDR3 runs to 14 residues. Trimming cost V 1 base and J 5 bases, with 11 bases left between them. CDR3 bases: TGCGCCAGCAGCTTGCAAGCTACAGGAGATACGCAGTATTTT. It translates to CASSLQATGDTQYF.

The chain is built from TRBV4-1 and TRBJ1-1, with unresolved D. The CDR3 is 16 residues long. Germline V gives CDR1 MGHRA, CDR2 YSYEKL. The V and J ends lost 1 base and 1 base respectively, with 13 bases between them. The CDR3 loop reads CASSQGMGAGNTEAFF. The CDR3 nucleotides read TGCGCCAGCAGCCAAGGAATGGGCGCAGGGAACACTGAAGCTTTCTTT.

The genes are TRBV29-1 and TRBJ2-7; perhaps TRBD1 as D (5 bases). The CDR3 sequence is 12 residues long. The V and J ends lost 6 bases and 5 bases respectively, with 14 bases between them. Germline V gene data show CDR1 as SQVTM and CDR2 as ANQGSEA. The DNA for the CDR3 is TGCAGCGTGGCCTCAGGGTTCCACGAGCAGTACTTC. It yields the protein CSVASGFHEQYF.

V is TRBV5-1 and J is TRBJ2-1; 10 positions match TRBD2. V shed 1 base, J shed 0 bases, and the junction held 13 bases outside the gene matches. The CDR3 contains 20 residues. CDR1 and CDR2 (germline): SGHRS, YFSETQ. CDR3: CASSLPSGTSESPSYNEQFF. The DNA for the CDR3 is TGCGCCAGCAGCTTGCCATCGGGGACTAGCGAGAGTCCCTCCTACAATGAGCAGTTCTTC.

This rearrangement joins TRBV19 to TRBJ2-1; D is unresolved. Looked up from germline, CDR1 is LNHDA and CDR2 is SQIVND (reference sequence). This CDR3 contains 12 residues. V was trimmed by 5 bases and J by 3 bases, leaving 5 bases between them. As DNA, the CDR3 is TGTGCCAGTAGTGGGAACTACAATGAGCAGTTCTTC. It yields the protein CASSGNYNEQFF.

The chain is built from TRBV28 and TRBJ1-6; TRBD1 matches 7 bases. Germline-derived CDR1 and CDR2 are MDHEN and SYDVKM. CDR3 length equals 14 residues. J gave up 6 bases and V 6 bases, and 5 bases lay outside the gene matches. The DNA for the CDR3 is TGTGCCAGCAGCCGGGACAGATTTAATTCACCCCTCCACTTT. This codes for CASSRDRFNSPLHF.

The rearrangement links TRBV6-5 to TRBJ1-6; D is uncertain. The V end lost 8 bases, the J end lost 7 bases, and 3 bases lay between the germline ends. The CDR3 runs 10 residues. The germline gives CDR1 MNHEY, CDR2 SVGAGI. The CDR3, as DNA: TGTGCCAGCCTCAATTCACCCCTCCACTTT. Translation: CASLNSPLHF.

V usage is TRBV11-2 and J usage is TRBJ2-2; 9 bases map to TRBD1. This CDR3 is built from 15 residues. Germline CDR1 and CDR2: SGHAT and FQNNGV. After removal of 5 bases from V and 3 bases from J, the junction contained 4 bases not matched to a gene. The CDR3 region is CASSLGQGYTGELFF. The CDR3, as DNA: TGTGCCAGCAGCCTGGGACAGGGCTACACCGGGGAGCTGTTTTTT. Supplemented by reference TRBV11-2 and TRBJ2-2, the full variable domain reads EAGVAQSPRYKIIEKRQSVAFWCNPISGHATLYWYQQILGQGPKLLIQFQNNGVVDDSQLPKDRFSAERLKGVDSTLKIQPAKLEDSAVYLCASSLGQGYTGELFFGEGSRLTVL.

This chain links TRBV19 with TRBJ2-1, with D uncertain. The CDR3 contains 13 residues. Germline CDR1 reads LNHDA; CDR2 reads SQIVND (reference sequence). The ends were cut back, 1 base at V and 5 bases at J, with 6 bases in the middle. CDR3 sequence (DNA): TGTGCCAGTAGTATAGCAAGGGACAATGAGCAGTTCTTC. Its translation is CASSIARDNEQFF.

The chain couples TRBV11-2 to TRBJ2-1; D is perhaps TRBD1 (5 bases). The CDR3 has 17 amino acids. V was shortened by 5 bases and J by 0 bases, with 17 bases between the two germline ends. Germline CDR1 SGHAT, CDR2 FQNNGV. The DNA of the CDR3 is TGTGCCAGCAGCCTCCCGGGCGCCAGGGACTCCTACAATGAGCAGTTCTTC. As protein: CASSLPGARDSYNEQFF.

The chain recombines TRBV19 with TRBJ2-3; 9 bases match TRBD1. From germline, CDR1 is LNHDA and CDR2 SQIVND (reference sequence). Germline trimming cut 7 bases from V and 4 bases from J; bases unmatched to any gene: 6. The CDR3 covers 14 residues. The DNA of the CDR3 is TGTGCCAGTACCCAGACAGGGGGGGCAGATACGCAGTATTTT. It specifies CASTQTGGADTQYF.

V and J are TRBV28 and TRBJ1-3; a weak D match, TRBD1 (6 bases). The CDR3 runs to 18 residues. Germline V CDR1 and CDR2: MDHEN, SYDVKM. Trimming shortened V by 5 bases and J by 2 bases, and 22 bases separated the two germline ends. The CDR3 nucleotides are TGTGCCAGCAGTGGAGGCCCAGGGGCAGGGGCTGCTGGAAACACCATATATTTT. Its translation is CASSGGPGAGAAGNTIYF.

The chain carries TRBV7-9 and TRBJ1-5; 7 bases agree with TRBD1. The germline V gene encodes CDR1 SEHNR and CDR2 FQNEAQ (reference sequence). J gave up 7 bases and V 2 bases, and 2 bases lay outside the gene matches. CDR3 size: 13 residues. The CDR3 here is CASSLQGDQPQHF. The CDR3 nucleotides read TGTGCCAGCAGCTTACAGGGGGACCAGCCCCAGCATTTT.

This chain uses TRBV5-1 with TRBJ2-1; possibly TRBD1 or TRBD2 for D (5 bases each). With 7 bases removed from V and 6 bases from J, the gap between germline ends came to 17 bases. Germline values: CDR1 SGHRS, CDR2 YFSETQ. The CDR3 has 14 residues. CDR3 sequence (DNA): TGCGCCAGCCGAGTTCAGGGACCTTCCAATGAGCAGTTCTTC. Its translation is CASRVQGPSNEQFF.